This entry lists 9 T cell receptor beta chains sequenced from one sample in a study of patients and donors after allogeneic stem cell transplantation. TCRdb re-called the RT-PCR reads with MiXCR, one entry per CDR3 protein. Here the sample spans 50,000 to 60,000 distinct CDR3 sequences, roughly 14% being singletons. The sample comprised blood, either unsorted or a sorted T cell fraction (not recorded which). The receptors originated from a human donor who was either an allogeneic HSCT recipient or a stem cell or donor lymphocyte infusion donor (not recorded which). It is not recorded whose cells these are; they may come from a transplant donor.

This chain connects TRBV11-2 to TRBJ2-3; tentative D call: TRBD2 (7 bases). This CDR3 is built from 13 residues. Germline V CDR1 and CDR2: SGHAT, FQNNGV. With 7 bases removed from V and 9 bases from J, the gap between germline ends came to 17 bases. The CDR3 DNA follows: TGTGCCAGCACTGGGGGGGCTCCGTGGACGCAGTATTTT. Its translation is CASTGGAPWTQYF.

This clonotype was counted at least ten times. The rearrangement uses TRBV12-3 or TRBV12-4 and TRBJ2-5; 8 nucleotides match TRBD2. CDR3 length equals 13 residues. Trimming took 2 bases from V and 9 from J; bases not matched to a gene: 5. CDR3 nucleotide sequence: TGTGCCAGCAGTTTATTCCGGGAGGGGTCCCAGTACTTC. Translated: CASSLFREGSQYF.

This clonotype has more than one count but fewer than ten. The rearrangement joins TRBV6-6 to TRBJ2-1; 8 bases align to TRBD2. Germline V gives CDR1 MNHNY, CDR2 SVGAGI (reference sequence). V gave up 4 bases and J gave up 3 bases; unmatched junction bases: 2. This CDR3 is 14 amino acids long. The CDR3 region is CASSLSGSYNEQFF. The DNA of the CDR3 is TGTGCCAGCAGTTTAAGCGGGAGCTACAATGAGCAGTTCTTC.

This clonotype was seen at least ten times. The chain couples TRBV6-5 to TRBJ2-5; no firm D call. Germline V CDR1 and CDR2: MNHEY, SVGAGI. The CDR3 is made up of 11 amino acids. Trimming shortened V by 0 bases and J by 4 bases, and 0 bases separated the two germline ends. CDR3 amino acids: CASSYSETQYF. The CDR3 DNA follows: TGTGCCAGCAGTTACTCAGAGACCCAGTACTTC.

This clonotype was seen more than once but under ten times. The V call is TRBV29-1, the J call TRBJ2-7, with TRBD2 identical over 7 bases. V lost 2 bases to trimming and J lost 3 bases; unmatched junction nucleotides: 4. The CDR3 contains 13 residues. Looked up from germline, CDR1 is SQVTM and CDR2 is ANQGSEA. CDR3 protein: CSVESQRGYEQYF. The DNA for the CDR3 is TGCAGCGTTGAAAGTCAGCGGGGCTACGAGCAGTACTTC.

A few counts support this clonotype. V usage is TRBV12-3 or TRBV12-4 and J usage is TRBJ2-2; the match to TRBD2 covers 7 bases. This CDR3 is 13 amino acids long. The V and J ends lost 3 bases and 10 bases, in that order; junction bases with no gene match: 5. CDR3 residues: CASSFKGRAELFF. DNA for the CDR3: TGTGCCAGCAGTTTTAAGGGGAGGGCGGAGCTGTTTTTT.

This clonotype was counted many times. This CDR3 reads CASSLGSGNEQFF. The CDR3 DNA sequence: TGTGCCAGCAGTTTGGGAAGCGGGAATGAGCAGTTCTTC. The chain joins TRBV27 to TRBJ2-1; tentative D call: TRBD2 (6 bases). The CDR3 runs to 13 residues. V dropped 3 bases and J dropped 7 bases, with 10 bases sitting between them. Germline assignment: CDR1 MNHEY and CDR2 SMNVEV (reference sequence).

About this clonotype: A read error may be the cause here, since a much bigger clone is one base away. The V call is TRBV12-3 or TRBV12-4, the J call TRBJ2-1, with D possibly matching TRBD2 (6 bases). There are 15 residues in the CDR3. The V end was cut by 0 bases, the J end by 6 bases, with 12 bases between. The CDR3 sequence: CASSLAGGLFNEQFF. The CDR3 nucleotides are TGTGCCAGCAGTTTAGCGGGGGGTTTATTCAATGAGCAGTTCTTC.

Ten or more counts support this clonotype. The chain links TRBV7-6 to TRBJ2-7; 8 bases match TRBD1. Germline CDR1 reads SGHVS; CDR2 reads FNYEAQ. Trimming at V came to 8 bases and at J to 3 bases, leaving 12 bases not matched to a gene. This CDR3 contains 15 residues. The CDR3: CASGPYPGTGYEQYF. In nucleotides, the CDR3 is TGTGCCAGCGGGCCTTATCCCGGGACAGGCTACGAGCAGTACTTC.